The 25 T cell receptor beta chains in this list originate from one sample, sequenced in a study of breast tumors, draining lymph nodes, adjacent tissues (dated by TCRdb to the mid-2010s). To prepare the library, multiplex PCR was applied. TCRdb names Illumina HiSeq 2000 as the instrument used. TCRdb applied fastp at Q25 and MiXCR to the public reads, then kept only in-frame beta chains. Merged by CDR3 protein, the rows form single entries marked with the most common genes and DNA. This sample holds about 170,000 distinct CDR3 sequences; roughly 35% were observed only once. The biggest ten clones account for over 3.5% of the sample. Lymph node samples were obtained from the axillary draining lymph nodes of breast cancer patients. Sequenced material: axillary lymph node tissue. All receptors come from a female donor with breast cancer. Some clones in this sample may be carry-over from other donors' samples.

This clonotype was counted a single time. The CDR3, as DNA: TGCAGTGCTAGAGGCCAGGGGGACCCCAGGGTGAGGTTTTTT. Encoded protein: CSARGQGDPRVRFF. The chain combines TRBV20-1 with TRBJ2-2; TRBD1 matches at 7 bases. Germline lookup yields CDR1 DFQATT and CDR2 SNEGSKA (reference sequence). The trim removed 1 base at V and 16 bases at J, leaving 15 bases unmatched. This CDR3 region has 14 residues.

This clonotype was counted ten times or more. The V gene is TRBV19, the J gene TRBJ1-2; D is perhaps TRBD1 (5 bases). The ends were cut back, 6 bases at V and 3 bases at J, with 20 bases in the middle. Germline V gives CDR1 LNHDA, CDR2 SQIVND (reference sequence). This CDR3 is built from 16 residues. The chain's CDR3 is CASRGRKRQYDYGYTF. CDR3 in DNA: TGTGCCAGTAGGGGCCGGAAACGACAGTATGACTATGGCTACACCTTC.

Notes on this clonotype: A much larger clone differs from this one at a single base, so this may be a read error. The chain recombines TRBV20-1 with TRBJ2-1; 7 nucleotides line up with TRBD2. The CDR3 sequence is 18 residues long. The V gene's germline CDR1 is DFQATT and CDR2 SNEGSKA (reference sequence). With V trimmed by 3 bases and J by 0 bases, 14 bases remained unmatched. CDR3 bases: TGCAGTGCTAGGTTTGTTCTAGCGGCCGCGAGCTCCTACAATGAGCAGTTCTTC. It codes for CSARFVLAAASSYNEQFF.

The CDR3 sequence: CASSWNYGYTF. The CDR3 DNA reads TGCGCCAGCAGCTGGAACTATGGCTACACCTTC. The chain has TRBV5-1 and TRBJ1-2, with D unresolved. CDR1 is SGHRS and CDR2 is YFSETQ in the germline V gene. The CDR3 runs to 11 residues. V lost 3 bases to trimming and J lost 2 bases, with 2 bases between them.

At least ten counts were recorded for this clonotype. This rearrangement joins TRBV20-1 to TRBJ2-7; D tentatively reads TRBD1 or TRBD2 (5 bases each). The CDR3 is made up of 14 amino acids. V was trimmed by 0 bases and J by 2 bases, leaving 11 bases between them. CDR1 is DFQATT and CDR2 is SNEGSKA in the germline V gene (reference sequence). The CDR3 DNA reads as TGCAGTGCTAGAGATTGGGGGATGGCCTACGAGCAGTACTTC. Translating it yields CSARDWGMAYEQYF.

Comment on this clonotype: A much larger clone differs by one base, so this may be a read error. The genes are TRBV27 and TRBJ2-6, with a possible D match to TRBD2 (6 bases). V dropped 6 bases and J dropped 8 bases, with 14 bases sitting between them. This CDR3 comprises 14 residues. Germline V CDR1 and CDR2: MNHEY, SMNVEV (reference sequence). In DNA form, the CDR3 reads TGTGCCAGCAGCCCGCGTCGCGGGACCAACGTCCTGACTTTC. Translating it yields CASSPRRGTNVLTF.

CDR3 nucleotide sequence: TGTGCCAGTAGTTTCCTCGGGACAGGGTACTTCGAGCAGCCCCAGCATTTT. The encoded protein is CASSFLGTGYFEQPQHF. The V and J genes are TRBV19 and TRBJ1-5, with TRBD1 matching over 9 bases. The CDR3 sequence is 17 residues long. After removal of 5 bases from V and 7 bases from J, the junction contained 15 bases not matched to a gene. CDR1 is LNHDA, CDR2 SQIVND, per germline (reference sequence).

This clonotype has a count of ten or more. V is TRBV5-5 and J is TRBJ1-2; weak D call: TRBD1 (5 bases). V dropped 2 bases and J dropped 2 bases, with 7 bases sitting between them. There are 13 residues in the CDR3. Germline loops: CDR1 SGHKS, CDR2 YYEKEE (reference sequence). CDR3 in DNA: TGTGCCAGCAGCTTTGAGGGGAACTATGGCTACACCTTC. Encoded protein: CASSFEGNYGYTF.

The CDR3 reads CASSRGTGTGELFF. CDR3 nucleotide sequence: TGTGCCAGCAGCCGGGGGACAGGTACCGGGGAGCTGTTTTTT. This sequence joins TRBV14 and TRBJ2-2; 8 nucleotides match TRBD1. CDR1 is SGHDN, CDR2 FVKESK, per germline. J gave up 5 bases and V 4 bases, and 3 bases lay outside the gene matches. The CDR3 is made up of 14 amino acids.

In its sample, this clonotype was seen many times. The chain's CDR3 is CSACPLAGGYEQYF. CDR3 coding DNA: TGCAGTGCTTGTCCCCTAGCGGGAGGCTACGAGCAGTACTTC. The gene calls are TRBV20-1 and TRBJ2-7; 11 bases map to TRBD2. V was clipped by 5 bases and J by 3 bases; unmatched bases: 6. Germline CDR1 and CDR2: DFQATT and SNEGSKA (reference sequence). This CDR3 spans 14 amino acids.

This clonotype was counted ten times or more. J is TRBJ1-6 and V is TRBV2, with a tentative D call TRBD1 (5 bases). Trimming cost V 5 bases and J 10 bases, with 15 bases left between them. The CDR3 length is 14 residues. The germline CDR1 and CDR2 sequences are SNHLY and FYNNEI. CDR3 loop: CASSPGQGASPLHF. CDR3 sequence (DNA): TGTGCCAGCAGTCCCGGGCAGGGAGCCTCACCCCTCCACTTT.

This clonotype was counted ten times or more. V usage is TRBV15 and J usage is TRBJ2-7; TRBD2 matches at 10 bases. The ends lost 0 bases at V and 0 bases at J; junction bases unmatched: 5. Germline loops: CDR1 LNHNV, CDR2 YYDKDF (reference sequence). CDR3 length: 17 amino acids. This CDR3 reads CATSRDLAGGPSYEQYF. Here the CDR3 DNA reads TGTGCCACCAGCAGAGATTTAGCGGGAGGCCCCTCCTACGAGCAGTACTTC.

In its sample, this clonotype was seen a few times. CDR3 DNA sequence: TGTGCCAGCAGTACCCGTCTGAACACTGAAGCTTTCTTT. This sequence encodes CASSTRLNTEAFF. This chain links TRBV6-5 with TRBJ1-1; D call uncertain. V was shortened by 5 bases and J by 0 bases, with 7 bases between the two germline ends. This CDR3 is 13 amino acids long. Germline CDR1 and CDR2: MNHEY and SVGAGI.

Turning to this clonotype: It may be a read error: a sequence one base away is much more abundant. The chain has TRBV7-2 and TRBJ2-1; TRBD2 agrees at 11 bases. There are 14 residues in the CDR3. Germline-derived CDR1 and CDR2 are SGHTA and FQGNSA. This CDR3 is CAGSLAGSGREEFF. CDR3 DNA sequence: TGTGCCGGCAGCTTAGCTGGTAGCGGGAGGGAGGAGTTCTTC. Looking up the rest from reference TRBV7-2 and TRBJ2-1 gives the full variable domain: GAGVSQSPSNKVTEKGKDVELRCDPISGHTALYWYRQSLGQGLEFLIYFQGNSAPDKSGLPSDRFSAERTGGSVSTLTIQRTQQEDSAVYLCAGSLAGSGREEFFGPGTRLTVL.

This clonotype was found many times. The genes are TRBV5-1 and TRBJ2-7; 7 nucleotides agree with TRBD2. This CDR3 is 15 amino acids long. V dropped 1 base and J dropped 2; count of bases not matched to a gene: 6. Per germline, CDR1 SGHRS and CDR2 YFSETQ. The DNA of the CDR3 is TGCGCCAGCAGCTTGTACGGCGGGAGCACCTACGAGCAGTACTTC. Translation gives CASSLYGGSTYEQYF.

This clonotype was counted at least ten times. The gene calls are TRBV4-1 and TRBJ1-5; D perhaps matches TRBD1 (5 bases). V was trimmed by 0 bases and J by 0 bases, leaving 9 bases between them. CDR1 and CDR2 from the germline V gene are MGHRA and YSYEKL. This CDR3 is 16 amino acids long. CDR3 in amino acids: CASSQDAGHSNQPQHF. For the CDR3, the DNA is TGCGCCAGCAGCCAAGATGCAGGGCATAGCAATCAGCCCCAGCATTTT.

This clonotype was counted ten times or more. This chain uses TRBV25-1 with TRBJ2-1; 9 nucleotides match TRBD2. CDR1 MGHDK and CDR2 SYGVNS come from the germline V gene. J gave up 5 bases and V 1 base, and 9 bases lay outside the gene matches. The CDR3 consists of 17 residues. The CDR3, as DNA: TGTGCCAGCAGTGAATTTAAGCGGGAGGACAGAAACAATGAGCAGTTCTTC. Amino acid sequence: CASSEFKREDRNNEQFF.

This clonotype was picked up many times. The chain has TRBV6-5 and TRBJ1-3; 7 nucleotides align to TRBD1. V dropped 6 bases and J dropped 7; count of bases not matched to a gene: 9. CDR3 length: 14 amino acids. Per germline, CDR1 MNHEY and CDR2 SVGAGI. The CDR3 DNA is TGTGCCAGCAGCCCGACAGGGACGAGGAACACCATATATTTT. It specifies CASSPTGTRNTIYF.

The gene calls are TRBV20-1 and TRBJ1-4, with D possibly TRBD1 on 5 matching bases. The length of the CDR3 is 13 residues. Per the germline V gene, CDR1 is DFQATT and CDR2 is SNEGSKA (reference sequence). V gave up 3 bases and J gave up 7 bases, with 12 bases separating them. CDR3 sequence: CSARNRGSEKLFF. DNA for the CDR3: TGCAGTGCTAGGAATAGGGGAAGTGAAAAACTGTTTTTT.

This clonotype was seen a handful of times. A much larger clonotype is one base distant, so this may be a read error. This chain joins TRBV5-1 and TRBJ2-7; D gene unclear. Per the germline V gene, CDR1 is SGHRS and CDR2 is YFSETQ. V gave up 0 bases and J gave up 7 bases, with 14 bases separating them. The CDR3 totals 14 residues. CDR3: CASSLATGPREQYF. DNA of the CDR3: TGCGCCAGCAGCTTGGCGACGGGTCCTAGGGAGCAGTACTTC.

The chain is built from TRBV28 and TRBJ2-4; D is possibly TRBD2 (5 bases). Per the germline V gene, CDR1 is MDHEN and CDR2 is SYDVKM. Deletions cut 4 bases from V and 1 base from J, with 11 bases between. This CDR3 is 15 amino acids long. DNA of the CDR3: TGTGCCAGCAGTTCCGGGGAAAGGGCCAAAAACATTCAGTACTTC. This gives the protein CASSSGERAKNIQYF.

The rearrangement joins TRBV12-3 or TRBV12-4 to TRBJ2-2; weak D call: TRBD2 (6 bases). The V end lost 8 bases, the J end lost 7 bases, and 20 bases lay between the germline ends. CDR3 length: 15 amino acids. The CDR3 DNA sequence: TGTGCCAGCCTTTTGGGGGGTGGGGCCAACGGGGAGCTGTTTTTT. It encodes CASLLGGGANGELFF.

This clonotype has a count of ten or more. The V call is TRBV11-2, the J call TRBJ2-1; 7 bases match TRBD1. Germline V gene lookup returns CDR1 SGHAT and CDR2 FQNNGV. This CDR3 spans 16 amino acids. V gave up 4 bases and J gave up 0 bases; unmatched junction bases: 6. CDR3 sequence reads: CASSSQGGVSYNEQFF. In DNA, the CDR3 is TGTGCCAGCAGCTCCCAAGGGGGCGTCTCCTACAATGAGCAGTTCTTC. The full variable domain, rest sourced from reference TRBV11-2 and TRBJ2-1, is EAGVAQSPRYKIIEKRQSVAFWCNPISGHATLYWYQQILGQGPKLLIQFQNNGVVDDSQLPKDRFSAERLKGVDSTLKIQPAKLEDSAVYLCASSSQGGVSYNEQFFGPGTRLTVL.

This clonotype was counted only a few times. For the CDR3, the DNA is TGTGCCAGCAGTTTTTGGTCAGGGGAAAAACTGTTTTTT. Translation gives CASSFWSGEKLFF. The genes are TRBV28 and TRBJ1-4, with a tentative D call TRBD1 (5 bases). V gave up 3 bases and J gave up 8 bases, with 10 bases separating them. The CDR3 length is 13 residues. Germline values: CDR1 MDHEN, CDR2 SYDVKM.

This clonotype was detected ten times or more. The J gene is TRBJ1-6, the V gene TRBV5-5, with no clear D. This CDR3 contains 17 residues. V gave up 1 base and J gave up 8 bases, with 19 bases separating them. Germline-derived CDR1 and CDR2 are SGHKS and YYEKEE (reference sequence). The CDR3: CASSLLQANTEDSPLHF. In DNA, the CDR3 is TGTGCCAGCAGCTTGTTACAAGCGAATACGGAAGATTCACCCCTCCACTTT.